This record covers a single TCR beta chain. TRB amplification used approximately 270 ng of peripheral blood genomic DNA. This entry is derived from a study of T cell clusters in autoimmune cytopenias. Per germline, CDR1 LNHDA and CDR2 SQIVND (reference sequence). This CDR3 region has 14 residues. TRB was amplified by touch-down multiplex PCR, primer pools A and B combined. TCRdb reprocessed the multiplex PCR reads and stores each CDR3 protein as one record, lacking DNA. This sample's table reports about 1,400 distinct CDR3 sequences. Sequenced input: peripheral blood. The source of this sequence is a human donor with an autoimmune cytopenia or autoimmune hepatitis (not recorded which). The V gene is TRBV19, the J gene TRBJ1-1. The CDR3 sequence is CASSIGSGGPEAFF.